This entry describes one TCR beta chain. In germline, CDR1 is SQVTM, CDR2 ANQGSEA. This CDR3 is 15 amino acids long. The V segment lost 1 base and the J segment 6 bases; nucleotides outside the gene matches: 9. These data belong to a study of blood T cell repertoires in COVID-19. Study-wide background: Samples taken during acute and convalescent COVID-19 were collected in the United States, Italy and Spain. The analysed material was cDNA or gDNA that came from T cells, B-cell-depleted T cells, or PBMCs.

Original data processing: Reference gene primer amplification in the assay estimated nucleated cell counts. Only in-frame clones appear in the TCRdb table, and some are missing; sequencing was by immunoSEQ multiplex PCR. Clonal size and the V and J genes are those of that table, whereas D and trimming came from the DNA. The repertoire holds some 160,000 clones, with about 82% as singletons. Material for sequencing was peripheral blood. The chain uses TRBV29-1 and TRBJ2-7, with 10 bases lining up with TRBD2. The origin of this receptor is a man between 70 and 80 years old with active or convalescent COVID-19. The CDR3 region is CSVEVSLAGVLEQYF. The CDR3 bases are TGCAGCGTTGAAGTGAGTCTAGCGGGAGTCCTCGAGCAGTACTTC.